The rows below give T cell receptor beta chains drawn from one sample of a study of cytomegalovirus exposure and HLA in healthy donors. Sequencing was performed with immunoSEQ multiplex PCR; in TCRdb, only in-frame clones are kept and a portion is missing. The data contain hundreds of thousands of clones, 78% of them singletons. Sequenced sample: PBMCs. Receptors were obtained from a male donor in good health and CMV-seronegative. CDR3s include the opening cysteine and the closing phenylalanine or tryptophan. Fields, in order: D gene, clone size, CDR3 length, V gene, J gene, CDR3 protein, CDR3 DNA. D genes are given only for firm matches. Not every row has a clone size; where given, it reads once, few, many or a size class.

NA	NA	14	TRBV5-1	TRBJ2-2	CASSPAVNTGELFF	TGCGCCAGCAGCCCAGCGGTGAACACCGGGGAGCTGTTTTTT
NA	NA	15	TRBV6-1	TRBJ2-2	CASSEISSLAGELFF	TGTGCCAGCAGTGAAATCTCGAGTCTTGCCGGGGAGCTGTTTTTT
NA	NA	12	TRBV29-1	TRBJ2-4	CSVAGLGGRENF	TGCAGCGTTGCCGGGCTTGGTGGCAGGGAAAACTTC
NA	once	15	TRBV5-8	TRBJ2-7	CASSRRLRVSYEQYF	TGTGCCAGCAGCCGTAGGTTGAGGGTTTCCTACGAGCAGTACTTC
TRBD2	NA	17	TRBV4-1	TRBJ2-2	CASSQEISGRVWGELFF	TGCGCCAGCAGCCAAGAAATCAGCGGGAGGGTGTGGGGGGAGCTGTTTTTT
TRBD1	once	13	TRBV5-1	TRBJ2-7	CASSEATGVEQYF	TGCGCCAGCAGCGAAGCTACAGGGGTCGAGCAGTACTTC
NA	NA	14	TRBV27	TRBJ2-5	CASSFGGRGETQYF	TGTGCCAGCAGTTTTGGTGGCCGAGGGGAGACCCAGTACTTC
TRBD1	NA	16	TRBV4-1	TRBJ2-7	CASSQGSTGGIYEQYF	TGCGCCAGCAGCCAAGGCTCGACAGGGGGGATTTACGAGCAGTACTTC
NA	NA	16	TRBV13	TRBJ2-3	CASSTPKSGHTDTQYF	TGTGCCAGCAGCACCCCCAAGAGCGGCCACACAGATACGCAGTATTTT
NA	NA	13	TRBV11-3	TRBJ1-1	CASSSGKGTEAFF	TGTGCCAGCAGCTCGGGGAAAGGGACTGAAGCTTTCTTT
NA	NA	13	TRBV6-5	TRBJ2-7	CASTSTTSYEQYF	TGTGCCAGCACCTCAACGACTAGCTACGAGCAGTACTTC
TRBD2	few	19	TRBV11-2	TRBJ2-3	CASSLRRGGNSGRGDTQYF	TGTGCCAGCAGCTTAAGGCGGGGGGGAAATAGCGGGAGAGGAGATACGCAGTATTTT
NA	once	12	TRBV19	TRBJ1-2	CASSPGGYGYTF	TGTGCCAGCTCTCCCGGGGGGTATGGCTACACCTTC
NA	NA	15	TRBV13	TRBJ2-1	CASSLVGLPYNEQFF	TGTGCCAGCAGCTTAGTAGGACTCCCCTACAATGAGCAGTTCTTC
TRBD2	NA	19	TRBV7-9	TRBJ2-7	CASSLKLLADTTSSYEQYF	TGTGCCAGCAGCTTAAAATTACTAGCGGATACCACGAGCTCCTACGAGCAGTACTTC
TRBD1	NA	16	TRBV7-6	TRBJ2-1	CASSLAGQGRLYEQFF	TGTGCCAGCAGCTTAGCCGGACAGGGACGGCTTTATGAGCAGTTCTTC
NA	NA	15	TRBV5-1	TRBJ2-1	CASSFAGLSYNEQFF	TGCGCCAGCAGCTTCGCGGGACTCAGCTACAATGAGCAGTTCTTC
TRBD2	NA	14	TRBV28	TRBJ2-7	CASSLLSGSYEQYF	TGTGCCAGCAGTTTATTGAGCGGGAGCTACGAGCAGTACTTC
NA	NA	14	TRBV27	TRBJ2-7	CASSSSTGPYEQYF	TGTGCCAGCAGTAGCTCCACAGGGCCGTACGAGCAGTACTTC
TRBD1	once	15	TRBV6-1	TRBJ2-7	CASNLGQGGSGEQYF	TGTGCCAGCAACCTCGGACAGGGGGGATCGGGCGAGCAGTACTTC
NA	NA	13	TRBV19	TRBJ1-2	CASRFLTAYGYTF	TGTGCCAGTAGATTCTTAACAGCTTATGGCTACACCTTC
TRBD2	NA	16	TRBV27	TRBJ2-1	CASSLLGSGSYNEQFF	TGTGCCAGCAGTTTATTGGGTAGCGGGAGCTACAATGAGCAGTTCTTC
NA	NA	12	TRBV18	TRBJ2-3	CASSPKTDTQYF	TGTGCCAGCTCACCAAAAACTGATACGCAGTATTTT
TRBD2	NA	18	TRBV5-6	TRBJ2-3	CASSLGLAGALITDTQYF	TGTGCCAGCAGCTTGGGACTAGCGGGAGCCCTGATCACAGATACGCAGTATTTT
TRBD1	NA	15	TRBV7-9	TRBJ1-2	CASSLDGQGNYGYTF	TGTGCCAGCAGCTTAGACGGACAGGGGAACTATGGCTACACCTTC
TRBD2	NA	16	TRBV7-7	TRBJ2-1	CASSLGLAGASEEQFF	TGTGCCAGCAGCTTAGGACTAGCGGGAGCCAGCGAAGAGCAGTTCTTC
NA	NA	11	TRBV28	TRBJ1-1	CASSFRYEAFF	TGTGCCAGCAGTTTCCGGTATGAAGCTTTCTTT
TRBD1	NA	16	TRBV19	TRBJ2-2	CASSIAGQGRTGELFF	TGTGCCAGTAGTATCGCGGGACAGGGACGCACCGGGGAGCTGTTTTTT
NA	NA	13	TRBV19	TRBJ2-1	CASSSGRVNEQFF	TGTGCCAGTAGTAGCGGCAGGGTCAATGAGCAGTTCTTC
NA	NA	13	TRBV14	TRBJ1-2	CASSQAPRYGYTF	TGTGCCAGCAGCCAAGCCCCACGGTATGGCTACACCTTC
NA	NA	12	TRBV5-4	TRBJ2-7	CASSLVGDEQYF	TGTGCCAGCAGCTTGGTAGGGGACGAGCAGTACTTC
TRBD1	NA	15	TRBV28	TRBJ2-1	CASAAFGTGRNEQFF	TGTGCCAGCGCTGCCTTCGGGACAGGCCGCAATGAGCAGTTCTTC
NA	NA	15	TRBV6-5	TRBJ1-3	CASSPAVGTGNTIYF	TGTGCCAGCAGTCCGGCGGTCGGGACTGGAAACACCATATATTTT
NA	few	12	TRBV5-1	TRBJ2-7	CASSLTGYEQYF	TGCGCCAGCAGCTTGACAGGGTACGAGCAGTACTTC
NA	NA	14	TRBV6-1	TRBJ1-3	CASSTGGAGNTIYF	TGTGCCAGCAGTACAGGTGGTGCTGGAAACACCATATATTTT
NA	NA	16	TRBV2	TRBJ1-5	CASRNSGAAHNQPQHF	TGTGCCAGCCGTAATTCAGGGGCAGCCCACAATCAGCCCCAGCATTTT
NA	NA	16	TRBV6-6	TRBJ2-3	CASSYSFGSGTDTQYF	TGTGCCAGCAGTTACTCGTTTGGTAGCGGAACAGATACGCAGTATTTT
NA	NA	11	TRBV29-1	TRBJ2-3	CSASRADTQYF	TGCAGCGCATCGAGGGCAGATACGCAGTATTTT
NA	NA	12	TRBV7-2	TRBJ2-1	CASSRSYNEQFF	TGTGCCAGCAGCCGCTCCTACAATGAGCAGTTCTTC
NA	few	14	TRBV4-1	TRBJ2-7	CASSQDRAGYEQYF	TGCGCCAGCAGCCAAGATCGAGCGGGCTACGAGCAGTACTTC
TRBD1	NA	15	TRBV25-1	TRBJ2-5	CASSELGQGEETQYF	TGTGCCAGCAGTGAATTGGGACAGGGGGAAGAGACCCAGTACTTC
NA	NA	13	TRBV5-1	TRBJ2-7	CASSIATGYEQYF	TGCGCCAGCAGCATCGCGACGGGCTACGAGCAGTACTTC
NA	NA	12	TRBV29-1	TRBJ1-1	CSGARGETEAFF	TGCAGCGGTGCCAGGGGAGAGACTGAAGCTTTCTTT
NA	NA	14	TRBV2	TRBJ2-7	CASSATGSRYEQYF	TGTGCCAGCAGCGCGACCGGGAGTAGGTACGAGCAGTACTTC
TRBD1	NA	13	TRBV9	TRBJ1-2	CASSRQGGDGYTF	TGTGCCAGCAGCCGACAGGGAGGCGATGGCTACACCTTC
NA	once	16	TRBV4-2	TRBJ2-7	CASSQDEASATYEQYF	TGTGCCAGCAGCCAAGATGAAGCTAGCGCTACCTACGAGCAGTACTTC
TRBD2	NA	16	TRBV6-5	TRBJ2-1	CASSYLGRLSYNEQFF	TGTGCCAGCAGTTACCTCGGGAGGCTCTCCTACAATGAGCAGTTCTTC
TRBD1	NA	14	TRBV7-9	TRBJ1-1	CASSLDRGSTEAFF	TGTGCCAGCAGCCTCGACAGGGGCAGCACTGAAGCTTTCTTT
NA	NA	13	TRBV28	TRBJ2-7	CASSPHLGYEQYF	TGTGCCAGCAGTCCCCATCTCGGCTACGAGCAGTACTTC
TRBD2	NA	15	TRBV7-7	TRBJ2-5	CASSLIGLAGETQYF	TGTGCCAGCAGCTTAATCGGACTAGCTGGAGAGACCCAGTACTTC
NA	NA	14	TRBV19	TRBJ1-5	CASSNGVANQPQHF	TGTGCCAGTAGTAACGGGGTCGCAAATCAGCCCCAGCATTTT
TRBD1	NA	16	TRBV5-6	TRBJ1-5	CASSIWDRAINQPQHF	TGTGCCAGCAGCATCTGGGACAGGGCCATCAATCAGCCCCAGCATTTT
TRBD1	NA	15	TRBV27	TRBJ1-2	CASSSDRGVSYGYTF	TGTGCCAGCAGTAGCGACAGGGGAGTGTCCTATGGCTACACCTTC
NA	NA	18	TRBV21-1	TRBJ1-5	CASNLTARDRGHPQPQHF	TGTGCCAGCAACCTTACAGCCCGGGACAGAGGGCATCCTCAGCCCCAGCATTTT
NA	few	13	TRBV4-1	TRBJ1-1	CASSPQGMTEAFF	TGCGCCAGCAGCCCACAGGGAATGACTGAAGCTTTCTTT
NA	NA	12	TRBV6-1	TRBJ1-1	CAAGQVYTEAFF	TGTGCCGCAGGGCAGGTGTACACTGAAGCTTTCTTT
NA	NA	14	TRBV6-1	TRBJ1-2	CASSHEGVSYGYTF	TGTGCCAGCAGTCATGAGGGGGTAAGCTATGGCTACACCTTC
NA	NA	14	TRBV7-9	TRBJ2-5	CASSLAEERETQYF	TGTGCCAGCAGCTTAGCGGAGGAGAGAGAGACCCAGTACTTC
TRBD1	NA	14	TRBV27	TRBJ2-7	CASSPIQGAGEQYF	TGTGCCAGCAGTCCGATACAGGGGGCGGGGGAGCAGTACTTC